The TCR beta chain under discussion was sequenced for a study of vaccination effects on CD4 cells after COVID-19. Across the study: PBMC cultures contained two million cells per well, approximately 9.2 IU/ml IL-2 and approximately 9.4 ug/ml peptides.

Following an approximately eleven-day culture, CD4+ T cells were purified. All study participants received two doses of BNT162b2 or mRNA-1273 vaccine. The CDR3 length is 13 residues. V was clipped by 2 bases and J by 5 bases, with 11 bases between them. Germline-derived CDR1 and CDR2 are GTSNPN and SVGIG (reference sequence). Here immunoSEQ multiplex PCR was the method, and the copy in TCRdb shows in-frame clones only, minus some. The table has 66,000 or so clones, under 80% seen once. As for this clone: As yet, its antigen is unknown.

This sequence joins TRBV30 and TRBJ2-3, with unresolved D. The clonotype was recovered from a human donor who received a COVID-19 vaccine. Specimen: CD4+ T cells from PBMCs cultured without peptide, collected after COVID-19 vaccination. CDR3 protein: CAWSIGPVDTQYF. In DNA form, the CDR3 reads TGTGCCTGGAGTATTGGACCTGTAGATACGCAGTATTTT.